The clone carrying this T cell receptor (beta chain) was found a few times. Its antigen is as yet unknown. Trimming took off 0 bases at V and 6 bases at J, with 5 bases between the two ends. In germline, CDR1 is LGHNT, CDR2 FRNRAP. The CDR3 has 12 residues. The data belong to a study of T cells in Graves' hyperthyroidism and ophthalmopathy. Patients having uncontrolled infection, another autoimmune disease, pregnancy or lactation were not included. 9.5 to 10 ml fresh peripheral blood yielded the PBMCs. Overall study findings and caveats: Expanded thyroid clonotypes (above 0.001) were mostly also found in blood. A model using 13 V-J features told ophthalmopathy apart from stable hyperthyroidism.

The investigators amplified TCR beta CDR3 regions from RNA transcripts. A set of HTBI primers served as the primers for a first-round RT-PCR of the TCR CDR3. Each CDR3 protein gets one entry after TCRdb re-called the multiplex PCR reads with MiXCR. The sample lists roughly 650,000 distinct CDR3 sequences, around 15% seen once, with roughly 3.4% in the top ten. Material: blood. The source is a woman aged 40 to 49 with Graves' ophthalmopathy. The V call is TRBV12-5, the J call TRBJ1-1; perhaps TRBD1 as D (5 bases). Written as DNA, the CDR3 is TGTGCTAGTGGTTTGGTGGGGGCTGAAGCTTTCTTT. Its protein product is CASGLVGAEAFF.